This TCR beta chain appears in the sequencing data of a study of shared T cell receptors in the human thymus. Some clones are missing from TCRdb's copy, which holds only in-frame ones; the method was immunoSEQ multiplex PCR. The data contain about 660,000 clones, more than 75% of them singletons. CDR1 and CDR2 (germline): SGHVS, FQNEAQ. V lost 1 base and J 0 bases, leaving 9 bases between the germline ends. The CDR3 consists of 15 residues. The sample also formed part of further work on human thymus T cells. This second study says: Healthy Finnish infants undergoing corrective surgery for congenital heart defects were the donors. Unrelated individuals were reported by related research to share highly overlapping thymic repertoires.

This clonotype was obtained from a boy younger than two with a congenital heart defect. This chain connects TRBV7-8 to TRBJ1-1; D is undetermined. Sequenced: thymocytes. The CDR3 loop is CASSLDGRMNTEAFF. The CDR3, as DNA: TGTGCCAGCAGCTTAGACGGCAGGATGAACACTGAAGCTTTCTTT.